One and the same sample provided the 6 T cell receptor beta chains below, sequenced in a study of cytomegalovirus exposure and HLA in healthy donors. Primers included in the PCR were 60 Vbeta and 13 Jbeta primers. Repertoires were generated with immunoSEQ multiplex PCR, while TCRdb's copy carries only in-frame clones and drops some. Of about 140,000 clones listed, more than 60% are singletons. Sequencing used PBMCs. The receptor source for this set is a man aged 18 to 29 in good health and CMV-seropositive.

The CDR3 region has the DNA TGTGCCAGCAGCTCCAAGTCCAGGGCTGAAGCTTTCTTT. Protein product: CASSSKSRAEAFF. V is TRBV7-9 and J is TRBJ1-1, with a possible D match to TRBD1 (5 bases). Germline lookup yields CDR1 SEHNR and CDR2 FQNEAQ (reference sequence). This CDR3 spans 13 amino acids. V lost 4 bases, J lost 6 bases, and 12 bases lay in between.

CDR3 sequence: CSVVPSEGYEQYF. CDR3 nucleotide sequence: TGCAGCGTTGTTCCTAGCGAAGGGTACGAGCAGTACTTC. V and J are TRBV29-1 and TRBJ2-7, with D maybe TRBD2 (6 bases). Germline V CDR1 and CDR2: SQVTM, ANQGSEA. CDR3 length: 13 residues. The V gene lost 4 bases and the J gene lost 4 bases, with 14 bases spanning the gap.

This clone came up a few times. The chain joins TRBV28 to TRBJ1-4, with 8 bases lining up with TRBD1. Germline-derived CDR1 and CDR2 are MDHEN and SYDVKM. The CDR3 sequence is 16 residues long. V lost 1 base and J lost 0; bases outside the gene matches: 1. The CDR3 spells CASSLLTGATNEKLFF. DNA for the CDR3: TGTGCCAGCAGTTTATTGACAGGGGCAACTAATGAAAAACTGTTTTTT.

V is TRBV19 and J is TRBJ2-1, with 8 bases matching TRBD2. Unmatched junction bases numbered 11, after V lost 2 bases and J lost 5 bases. The CDR3 contains 17 residues. Germline CDR1 is LNHDA and CDR2 is SQIVND (reference sequence). The CDR3 loop reads CASSITSGSRLNNEQFF. CDR3 sequence (DNA): TGTGCCAGTAGTATAACGAGCGGGAGTCGGCTTAACAATGAGCAGTTCTTC.

The chain is built from TRBV5-1 and TRBJ2-7; TRBD1 matches at 7 bases. The trim removed 4 bases at V and 2 bases at J, leaving 12 bases unmatched. CDR1 is SGHRS, CDR2 YFSETQ, per germline. The length of the CDR3 is 16 residues. CDR3 loop: CASSPNPGTAAYEQYF. The DNA for the CDR3 is TGCGCCAGCAGCCCGAATCCCGGGACAGCAGCCTACGAGCAGTACTTC. The full variable domain, in which reference TRBV5-1 and TRBJ2-7 provide the parts outside the CDR3, is KAGVTQTPRYLIKTRGQQVTLSCSPISGHRSVSWYQQTPGQGLQFLFEYFSETQRNKGNFPGRFSGRQFSNSRSEMNVSTLELGDSALYLCASSPNPGTAAYEQYFGPGTRLTVT.

J is TRBJ1-1 and V is TRBV9; TRBD1 matches 7 bases. The germline V gene has CDR1 SGDLS and CDR2 YYNGEE. V trimming: 5 bases; J trimming: 7 bases; junction bases outside the gene matches: 5. The CDR3 sequence is 12 residues long. CDR3 in amino acids: CASRLDRVEAFF. The CDR3 bases are TGTGCCAGCAGACTAGACAGGGTTGAAGCTTTCTTT.